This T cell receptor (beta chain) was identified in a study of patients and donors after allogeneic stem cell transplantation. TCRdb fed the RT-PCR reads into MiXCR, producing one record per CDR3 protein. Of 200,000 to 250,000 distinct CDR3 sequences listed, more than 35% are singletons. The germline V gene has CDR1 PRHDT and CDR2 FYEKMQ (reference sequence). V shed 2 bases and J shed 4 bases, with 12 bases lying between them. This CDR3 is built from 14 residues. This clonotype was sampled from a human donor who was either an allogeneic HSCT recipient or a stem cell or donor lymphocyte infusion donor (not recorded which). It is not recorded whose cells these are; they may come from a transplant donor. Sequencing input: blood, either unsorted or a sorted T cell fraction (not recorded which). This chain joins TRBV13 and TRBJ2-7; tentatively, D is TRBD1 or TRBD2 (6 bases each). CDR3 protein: CASSLPGAGYEQYF. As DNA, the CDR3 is TGTGCCAGCAGCTTACCGGGGGCAGGATACGAGCAGTACTTC.